This is a list of T cell receptor beta chains from one sample in a study of shared clonotypes between healthy human individuals. Assay: immunoSEQ multiplex PCR; the TCRdb copy retains only in-frame clones and omits some. The sample lists about 2,500,000 clones, just over 90% occurring once. Sequences were obtained from naive CD4+ T cells sorted from blood. The receptors here all came from a man younger than 35 in good health. Both conserved end residues are part of each CDR3. Each record gives: J gene, V gene, D gene, clone size, CDR3 length, CDR3 protein, CDR3 DNA. A D gene is named only where the DNA matches it firmly. Size values are once, few and many counts, or a class for expanded clones, and some rows have none.

TRBJ1-1,TRBV12-2,.,.,15,CASRSTGPEDTEAFF,TGTGCAAGTCGCAGCACCGGGCCCGAGGACACTGAAGCTTTCTTT
TRBJ2-1,TRBV2,TRBD1,.,13,CASTGQGTGEQFF,TGTGCCAGCACGGGACAGGGTACCGGTGAGCAGTTCTTC
TRBJ2-1,TRBV2,TRBD2,few,17,CASRERESFVLDNEQFF,TGTGCCAGCAGGGAGCGGGAGTCCTTCGTTTTAGACAATGAGCAGTTCTTC
TRBJ2-5,TRBV10-3,.,.,14,CAISDLADQETQYF,TGTGCCATCAGTGACCTCGCGGACCAAGAGACCCAGTACTTC
TRBJ2-7,TRBV6-5,.,.,11,CASRQNGEQYF,TGTGCCAGCAGGCAGAACGGCGAGCAGTACTTC
TRBJ1-1,TRBV28,.,.,16,CASSYQGVRVNTEAFF,TGTGCCAGCAGTTATCAAGGGGTCAGGGTGAACACTGAAGCTTTCTTT
TRBJ1-2,TRBV28,.,.,16,CASSLPDVGANYGYTF,TGTGCCAGCAGTTTACCCGACGTTGGGGCTAACTATGGCTACACCTTC
TRBJ1-6,TRBV19,TRBD1,.,17,CATRGSTGQGYNSPLHF,TGTGCCACCCGAGGCTCAACGGGACAGGGGTATAATTCACCCCTCCACTTT
TRBJ2-2,TRBV9,.,.,16,CASSRAGSANTGELFF,TGTGCCAGCAGCCGAGCGGGTTCCGCGAACACCGGGGAGCTGTTTTTT
TRBJ1-6,TRBV2,TRBD1,once,22,CASRKGIGQGARGSSYNSPLHF,TGTGCCAGCAGAAAAGGGATTGGACAGGGGGCGCGGGGGAGCTCCTATAATTCACCCCTCCACTTT
TRBJ1-4,TRBV25-1,.,.,16,CASSESRFGINEKLFF,TGTGCCAGCAGTGAATCCCGGTTCGGCATTAATGAAAAACTGTTTTTT
TRBJ2-7,TRBV29-1,.,.,13,CSVKGTVTYEQYF,TGCAGCGTGAAAGGGACGGTCACCTACGAGCAGTACTTC
TRBJ1-2,TRBV6-5,.,.,12,CASRPPRGGYTF,TGTGCCAGCAGACCCCCTCGGGGAGGCTACACCTTC
TRBJ2-1,TRBV5-4,.,.,18,CASSLGAPTNVGYNEQFF,TGTGCCAGCAGCTTGGGAGCCCCGACCAATGTGGGCTACAATGAGCAGTTCTTC
TRBJ1-4,TRBV2,.,once,15,CASRAGVRTNEKLFF,TGTGCCAGCAGGGCAGGGGTACGAACTAATGAAAAACTGTTTTTT
TRBJ2-7,TRBV29-1,TRBD2,.,16,CSVEDQNSGRRYEQYF,TGCAGCGTTGAAGATCAAAATAGCGGGAGGCGCTACGAGCAGTACTTC
TRBJ1-1,TRBV25-1,.,.,13,CASRDGVNTEAFF,TGTGCCAGCAGGGACGGGGTGAACACTGAAGCTTTCTTT
TRBJ1-6,TRBV5-4,.,.,15,CASSLARGYNSPLHF,TGTGCCAGCAGCTTGGCCAGGGGATATAATTCACCCCTCCACTTT
TRBJ1-1,TRBV9,.,.,14,CASSASRGGSLAFF,TGTGCCAGCAGCGCCTCACGGGGAGGAAGCCTTGCTTTCTTT